This T cell receptor (beta chain) was captured in a study of blood T cell repertoires in COVID-19. From germline, CDR1 is ENHRY and CDR2 SYGVKD. The CDR3 runs to 14 residues. Trimming cost V 6 bases and J 4 bases, with 13 bases left between them. Generated by immunoSEQ multiplex PCR, the TCRdb table keeps only in-frame clones and is missing some. Of some 140,000 clones listed, roughly three quarters are singletons. V usage is TRBV10-3 and J usage is TRBJ1-3; D ambiguous. The sequencing input was peripheral blood. The receptor's source is a woman in her 70s with COVID-19, enrolled during active disease. CDR3 nucleotide sequence: TGTGCCATCAGCGAGAGTGGCAGGGGAAACACCATATATTTT. This codes for CAISESGRGNTIYF.